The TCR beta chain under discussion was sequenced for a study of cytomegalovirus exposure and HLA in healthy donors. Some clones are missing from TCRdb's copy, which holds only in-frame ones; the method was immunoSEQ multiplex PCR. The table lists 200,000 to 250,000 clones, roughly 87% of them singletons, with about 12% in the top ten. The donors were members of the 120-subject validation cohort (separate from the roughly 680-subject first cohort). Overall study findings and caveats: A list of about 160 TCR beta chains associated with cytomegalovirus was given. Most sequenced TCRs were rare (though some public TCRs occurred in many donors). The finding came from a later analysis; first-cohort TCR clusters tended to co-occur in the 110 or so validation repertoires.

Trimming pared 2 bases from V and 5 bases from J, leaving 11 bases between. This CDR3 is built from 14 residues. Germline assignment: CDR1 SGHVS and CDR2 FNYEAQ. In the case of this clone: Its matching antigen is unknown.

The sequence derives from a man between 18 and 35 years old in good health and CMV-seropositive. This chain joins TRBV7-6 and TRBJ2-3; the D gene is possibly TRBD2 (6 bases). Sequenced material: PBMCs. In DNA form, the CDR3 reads TGTGCCAGCAGCTTACGAATCGGGGGAGATACGCAGTATTTT. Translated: CASSLRIGGDTQYF.